Below, 27 T cell receptor beta chains from the same sample are listed, as sequenced in a study of blood T cells in healthy people across ages (dated by TCRdb to 2015 to 2017). The library was prepared using 5' RACE. A second PCR of roughly 7 to 11 cycles was performed with a sample-barcoded 5' primer and a J-beta primer mix. The public reads were reanalyzed by TCRdb: fastp trimming at Q25, MiXCR alignment, in-frame beta chains only. Rows with one shared CDR3 protein collapse into an entry with the most common genes and DNA. This sample lists 1.5 million to 2 million distinct CDR3 sequences; roughly 43% were detected once. More than 20% of the sample rests with the top ten. The sequenced sample consisted of blood. Every receptor here comes from a human donor in good health.

Ten or more counts support this clonotype. The chain carries TRBV7-2 and TRBJ2-7; D ambiguous. The CDR3 covers 13 residues. V lost 2 bases and J lost 0, with 5 bases in between. Germline V gene lookup returns CDR1 SGHTA and CDR2 FQGNSA. For the CDR3, the DNA is TGTGCCAGCAGCTTAAAGGCCTCCTACGAGCAGTACTTC. Amino acid sequence: CASSLKASYEQYF.

The CDR3 coding sequence is TGCAGCGTCCGTTACAGGGGCGGCTATGGCTACACCTTC. Its protein product is CSVRYRGGYGYTF. J is TRBJ1-2 and V is TRBV29-1; the match to TRBD1 covers 7 bases. Germline V CDR1 and CDR2: SQVTM, ANQGSEA. V was pared by 6 bases and J by 4 bases, with 8 bases of the junction left unmatched. The CDR3 contains 13 residues.

The V and J genes are TRBV20-1 and TRBJ2-1, with 7 bases matching TRBD1. Trimming took 3 bases from V and 2 from J; bases not matched to a gene: 7. Per the germline V gene, CDR1 is DFQATT and CDR2 is SNEGSKA (reference sequence). This CDR3 is built from 15 residues. CDR3 amino acids: CSASRGKGAYNEQFF. The CDR3 DNA reads as TGCAGTGCTAGCAGGGGGAAAGGGGCCTACAATGAGCAGTTCTTC.

This rearrangement joins TRBV12-3 or TRBV12-4 to TRBJ2-1; D may be TRBD2 (7 bases). Trimming took 7 bases from V and 13 from J, leaving 29 bases between them. The CDR3 is 16 residues long. CDR3 sequence reads: CASTTEGDYLLETQFF. CDR3 sequence (DNA): TGTGCCAGCACCACTGAGGGGGACTATCTCCTGGAGACACAGTTCTTC.

The rearrangement uses TRBV7-2 and TRBJ2-1, with 7 nucleotides matching TRBD2. CDR1 is SGHTA and CDR2 is FQGNSA in the germline V gene. With V trimmed by 5 bases and J by 8 bases, 9 bases remained unmatched. This CDR3 has 14 residues. Written as DNA, the CDR3 is TGTGCCAGCAGCCCTTATGGGGGAGGGGATGAGCAGTTCTTC. The encoded protein is CASSPYGGGDEQFF.

The count of this clonotype is one. The junction differs from germline at one of its ends, possibly a read error. This rearrangement joins TRBV11-2 to TRBJ2-1; the D gene is possibly TRBD2 (6 bases). Germline-derived CDR1 and CDR2 are SGHAT and FQNNGV. The CDR3 is 17 amino acids. The CDR3 nucleotides are TGTGCCAGCAGCCTTGAGATGGGGGGTTGGTCCTACAATAAGCAGTTCTTC. This codes for CASSLEMGGWSYNKQFF.

The rearrangement links TRBV29-1 to TRBJ2-7, with unresolved D. V was pared by 2 bases and J by 5 bases, with 10 bases between. CDR1 is SQVTM, CDR2 ANQGSEA, per germline. The CDR3 is 12 amino acids. Here the CDR3 reads CSVEPVPHEQYF. The CDR3 region has the DNA TGCAGCGTTGAACCCGTACCCCACGAGCAGTACTTC.

In its sample, this clonotype was seen a few times. The rearrangement uses TRBV7-9 and TRBJ2-5; 8 bases are shared with TRBD2. The CDR3 totals 18 residues. The junction had 18 bases not matched to a gene; V was cut back by 7 bases and J by 2 bases. Germline-derived CDR1 and CDR2 are SEHNR and FQNEAQ (reference sequence). This chain's CDR3 is CASTTGGMWSQRQETQYF. The CDR3 DNA is TGTGCCAGCACAACGGGAGGGATGTGGTCCCAACGACAAGAGACCCAGTACTTC. The variable domain in full, with the rest retrieved from reference TRBV7-9 and TRBJ2-5, is DTGVSQNPRHKITKRGQNVTFRCDPISEHNRLYWYRQTLGQGPEFLTYFQNEAQLEKSRLLSDRFSAERPKGSFSTLEIQRTEQGDSAMYLCASTTGGMWSQRQETQYFGPGTRLLVL.

This rearrangement joins TRBV20-1 to TRBJ1-1; perhaps TRBD1 as D (6 bases). Looked up from germline, CDR1 is DFQATT and CDR2 is SNEGSKA (reference sequence). The V end was cut by 2 bases, the J end by 3 bases, with 13 bases between. The CDR3 totals 14 residues. CDR3: CSARHRAGYTEAFF. The CDR3 nucleotides are TGCAGTGCTAGACACAGGGCGGGGTACACTGAAGCTTTCTTT.

J is TRBJ2-2 and V is TRBV10-3, with 12 nucleotides matching TRBD2. V dropped 6 bases and J dropped 9; count of bases not matched to a gene: 8. The CDR3 covers 15 residues. CDR1 and CDR2 from the germline V gene are ENHRY and SYGVKD. The CDR3 protein is CAIRATSGGPRELFF. The CDR3 DNA is TGTGCCATCAGGGCGACTAGCGGGGGCCCACGGGAGCTGTTTTTT.

The rearrangement links TRBV6-6 to TRBJ2-2; 8 nucleotides agree with TRBD1. This CDR3 has 16 residues. Germline V lookup: CDR1 MNHNY, CDR2 SVGAGI (reference sequence). V was pared by 0 bases and J by 4 bases, with 4 bases of the junction left unmatched. The CDR3 sequence: CASSYSRQGITGELFF. The CDR3, as DNA: TGTGCCAGCAGTTACTCCCGACAGGGGATCACCGGGGAGCTGTTTTTT.

The rearrangement uses TRBV7-9 and TRBJ2-5, with D perhaps matching TRBD1 or TRBD2 (5 bases each). From germline, CDR1 is SEHNR and CDR2 FQNEAQ (reference sequence). Trimming left V 7 bases short and J 5 bases short, with 17 bases between. The CDR3 consists of 14 residues. Here the CDR3 DNA reads TGTGCCAGCACCTCCTGGGACGCAGGGGAGACCCAGTACTTC. The encoded protein is CASTSWDAGETQYF.

About this clonotype: The junction departs from germline at one end; a sequencing error may be responsible. The V call is TRBV7-2, the J call TRBJ1-2; 8 bases fit TRBD1. The length of the CDR3 is 16 residues. CDR1 is SGHTA and CDR2 is FQGNSA in the germline V gene. The DNA of the CDR3 is TGTGCCAGCAGCCTAGCCGCGGACAGGGCGGACTATGGCTACACCTTC. Protein sequence: CASSLAADRADYGYTF. The variable domain in full, completed from reference TRBV7-2 and TRBJ1-2, reads GAGVSQSPSNKVTEKGKDVELRCDPISGHTALYWYRQSLGQGLEFLIYFQGNSAPDKSGLPSDRFSAERTGGSVSTLTIQRTQQEDSAVYLCASSLAADRADYGYTFGSGTRLTVV.

To note about this clonotype: One end of the junction varies from germline; a read error may be responsible. Here the CDR3 reads CASSPKGGTNEKPFF. CDR3 DNA: TGTGCCAGCTCACCCAAAGGTGGGACTAATGAAAAACCGTTTTTT. The gene calls are TRBV18 and TRBJ1-4, with D possibly TRBD1 on 5 matching bases. The CDR3 spans 15 residues. The germline gives CDR1 KGHSH, CDR2 LQKENI. Supplemented by reference TRBV18 and TRBJ1-4, the full variable domain reads NAGVMQNPRHLVRRRGQEARLRCSPMKGHSHVYWYRQLPEEGLKFMVYLQKENIIDESGMPKERFSAEFPKEGPSILRIQQVVRGDSAAYFCASSPKGGTNEKPFFGSGTQLSVL.

This clonotype has just one count. The CDR3 DNA reads as TGTGCCAGCAGCTTGACCCAAACTGGGGAGACCCAGTACTTC. It yields the protein CASSLTQTGETQYF. The gene calls are TRBV7-9 and TRBJ2-4; D is unclear. The end of the DNA is better explained by TRBJ2-5, so the J call may be wrong. The CDR3 spans 14 residues. CDR1 SEHNR and CDR2 FQNEAQ come from the germline V gene (reference sequence).

This clonotype showed up just once. At one end the junction does not follow the germline gene, possibly because of a read error. The rearrangement uses TRBV20-1 and TRBJ2-7; perhaps TRBD2 as D (6 bases). The CDR3 loop spans 15 amino acids. Germline V gene lookup returns CDR1 DFQATT and CDR2 SNEGSKA (reference sequence). Here the CDR3 DNA reads TGCAGTGCTAGAGTTGGGGGACTGGATTACAATGAGCGGTACTTC. Translated: CSARVGGLDYNERYF.

The chain carries TRBV6-5 and TRBJ2-1; TRBD2 matches 11 bases. The CDR3 has 16 residues. CDR1 is MNHEY, CDR2 SVGAGI, per germline. The trim removed 4 bases at V and 2 bases at J, leaving 4 bases unmatched. The CDR3 protein is CASSLNSGGAYNEQFF. DNA for the CDR3: TGTGCCAGCAGTTTGAATAGCGGGGGGGCCTACAATGAGCAGTTCTTC.

The CDR3 DNA reads as TGTGCCTCTCAGGGGCCTTACTCTGGGGCCAACGTCCTGACTTTC. It specifies CASQGPYSGANVLTF. The rearrangement links TRBV10-3 to TRBJ2-6; TRBD1 is a possible D gene (6 bases). Germline CDR1 and CDR2: ENHRY and SYGVKD. Trimming took 11 bases from V and 0 from J, leaving 14 bases between them. This CDR3 is 15 amino acids long.

The J gene is TRBJ1-2, the V gene TRBV7-9, with 9 positions matching TRBD1. V trimming: 5 bases; J trimming: 8 bases; junction bases outside the gene matches: 12. The CDR3 runs 15 residues. CDR1 SEHNR and CDR2 FQNEAQ come from the germline V gene (reference sequence). The CDR3 reads CASSLFTGGADGYTF. The CDR3 DNA is TGTGCCAGCAGCCTATTTACAGGGGGCGCGGACGGCTACACCTTC.

This sequence joins TRBV3-1 and TRBJ2-7; D uncertain. Trimming took 1 base from V and 4 from J, leaving 11 bases between them. The CDR3 is 14 amino acids. Germline V lookup: CDR1 LGHDT, CDR2 YNNKEL (reference sequence). The CDR3 nucleotides read TGTGCCAGCAGCCAAGGAAGTTGGGCGTACGAGCAGTACTTC. Translating gives CASSQGSWAYEQYF.

The chain has TRBV7-2 and TRBJ2-5; no definite D call. The V end lost 1 base, the J end lost 0 bases, and 9 bases lay between the germline ends. Per the germline V gene, CDR1 is SGHTA and CDR2 is FQGNSA. The CDR3 length is 15 residues. CDR3 protein: CASSLGARNQETQYF. The CDR3 nucleotides read TGTGCCAGCAGCTTAGGGGCCAGAAACCAAGAGACCCAGTACTTC.

V and J are TRBV20-1 and TRBJ2-1; D call uncertain. There are 15 residues in the CDR3. Trimming left V 0 bases short and J 2 bases short, with 11 bases between. Germline V gene sequence: CDR1 DFQATT, CDR2 SNEGSKA (reference sequence). As DNA, the CDR3 is TGCAGTGCTAGAGACCGGTTGGGCCCCTACAATGAGCAGTTCTTC. Residues: CSARDRLGPYNEQFF.

This clonotype was seen only a few times. The chain uses TRBV20-1 and TRBJ2-5; TRBD2 matches at 11 bases. Germline loops: CDR1 DFQATT, CDR2 SNEGSKA (reference sequence). Germline trimming cut 6 bases from V and 2 bases from J; bases unmatched to any gene: 8. The CDR3 runs to 15 residues. CDR3 region: CSADLLAGGQETQYF. The CDR3 nucleotides are TGCAGTGCAGACCTTCTAGCGGGGGGTCAAGAGACCCAGTACTTC.

V usage is TRBV5-1 and J usage is TRBJ1-3; TRBD1 matches 7 bases. The V gene end was trimmed by 3 bases and the J gene end by 0 bases; junction bases not matched to a gene: 3. Germline CDR1 SGHRS, CDR2 YFSETQ. The CDR3 covers 15 residues. The chain's CDR3 is CASSSQGNSGNTIYF. The DNA of the CDR3 is TGCGCCAGCAGCTCACAGGGGAACTCTGGAAACACCATATATTTT. Variable domain in full (rest from reference TRBV5-1 and TRBJ1-3): KAGVTQTPRYLIKTRGQQVTLSCSPISGHRSVSWYQQTPGQGLQFLFEYFSETQRNKGNFPGRFSGRQFSNSRSEMNVSTLELGDSALYLCASSSQGNSGNTIYFGEGSWLTVV.

The rearrangement uses TRBV29-1 and TRBJ2-3; TRBD1 or TRBD2 may be the D gene (5 bases each). The CDR3 is 12 amino acids. Per the germline V gene, CDR1 is SQVTM and CDR2 is ANQGSEA. Deletions cut 4 bases from V and 3 bases from J, with 8 bases between. CDR3 region: CSVGGMTDTQYF. The CDR3 DNA follows: TGCAGCGTTGGGGGGATGACAGATACGCAGTATTTT.

The chain couples TRBV4-3 to TRBJ2-6; D call uncertain. Trimming left V 3 bases short and J 0 bases short, with 9 bases between. This CDR3 has 16 residues. Germline assignment: CDR1 LGHNA and CDR2 YSLEER. In DNA form, the CDR3 reads TGCGCCAGCAGCCAGCAACGGAGCTCTGGGGCCAACGTCCTGACTTTC. Amino acids: CASSQQRSSGANVLTF.

V usage is TRBV24-1 and J usage is TRBJ1-2; the D gene is possibly TRBD1 (6 bases). The CDR3 sequence is 11 residues long. Germline V CDR1 and CDR2: KGHDR, SFDVKD. Written as DNA, the CDR3 is TGTGCTATCGGGGACACGCGTGGCTACACCTTC. As protein: CAIGDTRGYTF.